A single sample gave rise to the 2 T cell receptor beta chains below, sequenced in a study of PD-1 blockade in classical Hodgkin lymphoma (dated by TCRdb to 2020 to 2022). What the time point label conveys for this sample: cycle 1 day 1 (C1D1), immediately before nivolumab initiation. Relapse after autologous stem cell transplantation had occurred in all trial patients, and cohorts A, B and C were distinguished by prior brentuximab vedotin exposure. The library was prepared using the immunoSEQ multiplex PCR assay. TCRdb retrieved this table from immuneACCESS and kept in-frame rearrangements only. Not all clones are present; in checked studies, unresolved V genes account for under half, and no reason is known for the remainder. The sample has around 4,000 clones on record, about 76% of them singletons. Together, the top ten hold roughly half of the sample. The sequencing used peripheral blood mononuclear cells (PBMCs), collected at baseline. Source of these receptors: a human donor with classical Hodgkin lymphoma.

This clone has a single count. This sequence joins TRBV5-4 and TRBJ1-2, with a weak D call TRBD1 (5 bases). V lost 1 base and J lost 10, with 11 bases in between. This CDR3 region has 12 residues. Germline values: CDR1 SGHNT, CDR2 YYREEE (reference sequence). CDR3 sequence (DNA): TGTGCCAGCAGCTTGAAACAGGATCTCTACACCTTC. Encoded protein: CASSLKQDLYTF.

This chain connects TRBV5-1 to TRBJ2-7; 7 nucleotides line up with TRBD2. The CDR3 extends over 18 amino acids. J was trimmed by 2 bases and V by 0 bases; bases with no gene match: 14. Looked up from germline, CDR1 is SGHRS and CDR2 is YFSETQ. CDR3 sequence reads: CASSLDSMGLRLTYEQYF. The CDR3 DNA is TGCGCCAGCAGCTTGGATTCGATGGGACTACGCCTAACCTACGAGCAGTACTTC.